This T cell receptor (beta chain) was captured by sequencing in a study of T cell responses to AZD1222 COVID-19 vaccine. Germline CDR1 MNHEY, CDR2 SVGAGI. The length of the CDR3 is 13 residues. V was shortened by 6 bases and J by 5 bases, with 11 bases between the two germline ends. This table comes from immunoSEQ multiplex PCR, and its TCRdb copy is limited to in-frame clones, with some not included. In the table there are fewer than 200,000 clones, roughly 90% of which are singletons. The receptor's source is an adult in good health. The specimen comprised peripheral blood, sampled on day 0 of AZD1222 vaccination. This chain uses TRBV6-5 with TRBJ1-5; tentative D call: TRBD1 (5 bases). The CDR3, as DNA: TGTGCCAGCAGCCTCACAGGATATCAGCCCCAGCATTTT. Amino acid sequence: CASSLTGYQPQHF.